Described below is a single T cell receptor (beta chain) sequence and its context. Its antigen is unknown. TCRdb called the RACE reads again in MiXCR, with one record for every CDR3 protein. The sample has fewer than 70,000 distinct CDR3 sequences; about 7% are singletons. The time point denotes: pre-sensitization, week 0. Documented treatment: therapeutic diphenylcyclopropenone sensitization with weekly scalp DPC. Total RNA was extracted from unfractionated whole blood. This CDR3 comprises 13 residues. The V and J ends lost 0 bases and 3 bases respectively, with 9 bases between them. Germline assignment: CDR1 GTSNPN and CDR2 SVGIG (reference sequence). This sample is drawn from a study of human T cells and chemical hapten exposure. The study, taken as a whole, reports: Expanded TCRs were compared with controls, and the expanded TCRs formed significantly more large CDR3 similarity clusters. Having alopecia, donors may respond immunologically unlike healthy people.

The J gene is TRBJ2-7, the V gene TRBV30; D unresolved. Sequencing used whole blood, obtained in connection with sensitization to the hapten diphenylcyclopropenone (DPC). This receptor was taken from a woman younger than 45 with alopecia areata. Some clones in this sample may be carry-over from other donors' samples. The CDR3 spells CAWSVDSDYEQYF. CDR3 coding DNA: TGTGCCTGGAGTGTTGACTCCGACTACGAGCAGTACTTC.